This is a list of T cell receptor beta chains from one sample in a study of blood T cells in healthy people across ages. TCRdb called the 5' RACE reads again in MiXCR, with one record for every CDR3 protein. The sample has hundreds of thousands of distinct CDR3 sequences, roughly 60% seen once. Sequenced material: blood. The receptors stem from a man younger than 40 in good health. CDR3s include the opening cysteine and the closing phenylalanine or tryptophan. Fields, in order: D gene, V gene, clone size, J gene, CDR3 DNA, CDR3 protein. D genes are given only for firm matches. Expanded clones are given a class, and other clones once, few, many or no size at all.

>.|TRBV11-2|few|TRBJ2-3
TGTGCCAGCAGCTTAAGGGGGGCTAGCGCTGCTAGCACAGATACGCAGTATTTT
CASSLRGASAASTDTQYF
>.|TRBV20-1|.|TRBJ1-6
TGCAGTGCTTCGACAGGCCGTTTCTCCTATAATTCACCCCTCCACTTT
CSASTGRFSYNSPLHF
>.|TRBV7-2|.|TRBJ2-1
TGTGCCAGCAGCTTAGAGCGTTTTGGACGGGATGAGCAGTTCTTC
CASSLERFGRDEQFF
>TRBD2|TRBV5-1|many|TRBJ2-7
TGCGCCAGCAGCTCCATGACTAGCGGGGGGTCCTACGAGCAGTACTTC
CASSSMTSGGSYEQYF
>TRBD1|TRBV12-3/TRBV12-4|few|TRBJ1-4
TGTGCCAGCAGTCCGGACAGGGGGACGGGTGAAAAACTGTTTTTT
CASSPDRGTGEKLFF
>TRBD1|TRBV7-9|.|TRBJ1-3
TGTGCCAGCAGCCCCACCGGGACAGGGGGCCCCAACTCTGGAAACACCATATATTTT
CASSPTGTGGPNSGNTIYF
>.|TRBV6-6|.|TRBJ1-6
TGTGCCAGCAGTAACCCTTCGGCAGGGGTAAATTCACCCCTCCACTTT
CASSNPSAGVNSPLHF
>.|TRBV7-2|.|TRBJ2-7
TGTGCCAGCAGCTTGACGGGGCGGCAGGGGAACGAGCAGTACTTC
CASSLTGRQGNEQYF
>.|TRBV19|.|TRBJ2-6
TGTGCCAGTAGTACCGAGGGGGGATCTGGGGCCAACGTCCTGACTTTC
CASSTEGGSGANVLTF
>.|TRBV20-1|few|TRBJ2-5
TGCAGCATTATTAGCCCCTCAAAAGAGACCCAGTACTTC
CSIISPSKETQYF
>.|TRBV29-1|.|TRBJ1-2
TGCAGCGTTGAAGAGGCAGGTTACTATGGCTACACCTTC
CSVEEAGYYGYTF
>.|TRBV12-5|once|TRBJ1-2
TGTGCTAGTGGTTCGGCCGGGGGCGACGATGGCTACACCTTC
CASGSAGGDDGYTF
>.|TRBV20-1|once|TRBJ2-5
TGCAGTGCTAGAGGCTACCAACGGGTTCTAGAGACCCAGTACTTC
CSARGYQRVLETQYF
>TRBD1|TRBV5-6|.|TRBJ2-3
TGTGCCAGCAGCACGGGACAGGGGGCGAACTACTACACAGATACGCAGTATTTT
CASSTGQGANYYTDTQYF
>TRBD2|TRBV2|.|TRBJ2-1
TGTGCCAGCGGGGCCCAAGCGGGGGGAAACAATGAGCGGTTCTTC
CASGAQAGGNNERFF
>.|TRBV4-3|.|TRBJ2-1
TGCGCCAGCAGCCAAGAAAGCTTGGGAGCTGAGCAGTTCTTC
CASSQESLGAEQFF
>.|TRBV9|few|TRBJ1-2
TGTGCCAGCAGCGGTGGAGGGGCGAGGAGCTATGGCTACACCTTC
CASSGGGARSYGYTF
>TRBD2|TRBV5-6|.|TRBJ2-5
TGTGCCAGCAGCCCCGCTCCGGGAGGGGTAATTCAGACCCAGTACTTC
CASSPAPGGVIQTQYF
>.|TRBV6-2/TRBV6-3|.|TRBJ2-7
TGTGCCAGCCGGTTGGTAGGGCGATCTGACGAGCAGTACTTC
CASRLVGRSDEQYF
>.|TRBV6-6|.|TRBJ2-1
TGTGCCAGCGAGGCAGCATACAATGAGCAGTTCTTC
CASEAAYNEQFF
>TRBD1|TRBV12-3/TRBV12-4|few|TRBJ1-5
TGTGCCAGCAGACCTCCGGGACAGGAGGATCAGCCCCAGCATTTT
CASRPPGQEDQPQHF
>TRBD1|TRBV3-1|.|TRBJ2-3
TGTGCCAGCAGCCCTCGGACAGGGGCGAGAGATACGCAGTATTTT
CASSPRTGARDTQYF